Sequencing of this T cell receptor (beta chain) was carried out in a study of T cells in Graves' hyperthyroidism and ophthalmopathy. Using RNA transcripts as the source, TCR beta CDR3 regions were amplified. HTBI primers were used for first-round RT-PCR of the TCR CDR3. TCRdb called the multiplex PCR reads again in MiXCR, with one record for every CDR3 protein. The data hold approximately 710,000 distinct CDR3 sequences, with 15% to 20% observed a single time. Stable Graves' hyperthyroidism denoted no ophthalmopathy progression over 18 months. Each patient was aged 18 to 65 and had newly diagnosed hyperthyroidism of under 2 months' duration. For this clonotype: At one boundary the junction diverges from the germline segment, which might be a read error.

This CDR3 region has 14 residues. Germline CDR1 is SGHRS and CDR2 is YFSETQ. This sequence was found in a man in his fifties with Graves' hyperthyroidism. The chain uses TRBV5-1 and TRBJ1-1, with 9 bases lining up with TRBD1. Material: blood. CDR3 in DNA: TGTGCCAGCAGCGTAGTTCCAGGACAGGGGTCGACTTTCTTT. Residues: CASSVVPGQGSTFF.